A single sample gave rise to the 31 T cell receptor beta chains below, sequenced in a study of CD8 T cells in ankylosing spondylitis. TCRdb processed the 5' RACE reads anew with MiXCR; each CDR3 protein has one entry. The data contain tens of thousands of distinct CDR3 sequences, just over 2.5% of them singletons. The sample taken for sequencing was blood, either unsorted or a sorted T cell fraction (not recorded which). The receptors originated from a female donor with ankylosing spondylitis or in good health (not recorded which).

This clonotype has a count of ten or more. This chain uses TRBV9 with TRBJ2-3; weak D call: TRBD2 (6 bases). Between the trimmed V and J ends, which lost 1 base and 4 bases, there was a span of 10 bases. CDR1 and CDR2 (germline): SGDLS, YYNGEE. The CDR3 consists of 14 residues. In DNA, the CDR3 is TGTGCCAGCAGCGTATTGACTAGTTCAGATACGCAGTATTTT. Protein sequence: CASSVLTSSDTQYF.

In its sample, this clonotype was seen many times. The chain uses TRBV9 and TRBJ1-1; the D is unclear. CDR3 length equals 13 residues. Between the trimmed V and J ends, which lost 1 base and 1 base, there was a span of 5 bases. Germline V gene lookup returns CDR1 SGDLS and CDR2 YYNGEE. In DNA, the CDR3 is TGTGCCAGCAGCGTATTAGGGAACACTGAAGCTTTCTTT. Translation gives CASSVLGNTEAFF.

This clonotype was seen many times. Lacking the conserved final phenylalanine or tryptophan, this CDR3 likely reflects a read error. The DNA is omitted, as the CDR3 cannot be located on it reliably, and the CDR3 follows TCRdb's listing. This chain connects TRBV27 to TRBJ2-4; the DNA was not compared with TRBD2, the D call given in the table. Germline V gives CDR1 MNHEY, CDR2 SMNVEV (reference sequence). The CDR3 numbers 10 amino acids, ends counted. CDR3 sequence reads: CASRTSGRED.

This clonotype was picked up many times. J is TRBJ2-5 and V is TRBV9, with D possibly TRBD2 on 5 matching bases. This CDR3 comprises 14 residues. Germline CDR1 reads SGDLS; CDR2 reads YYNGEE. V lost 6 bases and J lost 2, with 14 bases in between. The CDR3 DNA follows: TGTGCCAGCACCCCCGGGGTTGGACAAGAGACCCAGTACTTC. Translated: CASTPGVGQETQYF.

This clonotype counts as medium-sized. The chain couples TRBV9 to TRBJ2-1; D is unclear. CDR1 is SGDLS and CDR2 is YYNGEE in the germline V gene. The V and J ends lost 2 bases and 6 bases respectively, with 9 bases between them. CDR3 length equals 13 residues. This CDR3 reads CASSVNILNEQFF. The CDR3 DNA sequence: TGTGCCAGCAGCGTCAACATACTCAATGAGCAGTTCTTC.

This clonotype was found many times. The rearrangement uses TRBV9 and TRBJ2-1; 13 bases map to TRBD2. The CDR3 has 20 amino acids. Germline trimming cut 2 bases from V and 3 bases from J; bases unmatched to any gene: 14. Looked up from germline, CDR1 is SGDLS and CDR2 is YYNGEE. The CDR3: CASSVGTGTSGVTVYNEQFF. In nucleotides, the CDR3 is TGTGCCAGCAGCGTCGGCACCGGGACTAGCGGGGTTACGGTCTACAATGAGCAGTTCTTC.

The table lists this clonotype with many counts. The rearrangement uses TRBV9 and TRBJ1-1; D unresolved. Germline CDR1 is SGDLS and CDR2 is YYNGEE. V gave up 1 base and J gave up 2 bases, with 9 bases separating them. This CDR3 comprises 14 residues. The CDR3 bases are TGTGCCAGCAGCGTAACCCAAGAAAACACTGAAGCTTTCTTT. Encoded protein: CASSVTQENTEAFF.

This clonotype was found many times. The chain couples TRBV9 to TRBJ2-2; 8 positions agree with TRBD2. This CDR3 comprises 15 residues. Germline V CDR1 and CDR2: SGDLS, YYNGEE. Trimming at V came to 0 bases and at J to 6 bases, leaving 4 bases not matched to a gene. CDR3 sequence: CASSVDPAGAGELFF. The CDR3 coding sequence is TGTGCCAGCAGCGTAGATCCAGCGGGAGCCGGGGAGCTGTTTTTT.

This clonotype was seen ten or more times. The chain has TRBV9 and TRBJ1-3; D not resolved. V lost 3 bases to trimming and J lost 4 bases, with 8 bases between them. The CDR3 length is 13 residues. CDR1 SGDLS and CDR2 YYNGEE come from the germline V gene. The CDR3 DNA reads TGTGCCAGCAGCGCCACGGGGGGAAACACCATATATTTT. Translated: CASSATGGNTIYF.

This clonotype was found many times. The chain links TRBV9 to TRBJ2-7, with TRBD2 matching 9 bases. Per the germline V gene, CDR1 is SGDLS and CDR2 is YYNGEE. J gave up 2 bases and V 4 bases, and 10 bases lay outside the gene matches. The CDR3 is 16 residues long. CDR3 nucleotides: TGTGCCAGCAGCAAGACTAGCGGAACAGCGACCTACGAGCAGTACTTC. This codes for CASSKTSGTATYEQYF.

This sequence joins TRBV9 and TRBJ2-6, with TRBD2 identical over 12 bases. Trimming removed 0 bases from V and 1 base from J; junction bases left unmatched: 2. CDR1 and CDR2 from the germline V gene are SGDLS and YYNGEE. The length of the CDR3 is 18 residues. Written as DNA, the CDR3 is TGTGCCAGCAGCGTAGGACTAGCGGGAGCGTCTGGGGCCAACGTCCTGACTTTC. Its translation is CASSVGLAGASGANVLTF.

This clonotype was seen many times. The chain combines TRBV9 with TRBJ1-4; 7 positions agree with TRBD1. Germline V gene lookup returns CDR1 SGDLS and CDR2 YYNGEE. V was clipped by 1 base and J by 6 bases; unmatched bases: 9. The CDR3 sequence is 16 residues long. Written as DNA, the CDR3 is TGTGCCAGCAGCGTATCCCATGGAACAGGGGATGAAAAACTGTTTTTT. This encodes CASSVSHGTGDEKLFF.

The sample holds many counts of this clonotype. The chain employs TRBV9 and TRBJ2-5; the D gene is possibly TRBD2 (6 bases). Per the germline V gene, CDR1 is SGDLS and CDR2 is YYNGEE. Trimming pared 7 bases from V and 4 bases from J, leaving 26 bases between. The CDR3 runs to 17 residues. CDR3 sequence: CASSSGLRSTWGETQYF. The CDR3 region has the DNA TGTGCCAGCTCCAGCGGGTTGCGGTCGACTTGGGGAGAGACCCAGTACTTC. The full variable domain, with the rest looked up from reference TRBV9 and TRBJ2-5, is DSGVTQTPKHLITATGQRVTLRCSPRSGDLSVYWYQQSLDQGLQFLIQYYNGEERAKGNILERFSAQQFPDLHSELNLSSLELGDSALYFCASSSGLRSTWGETQYFGPGTRLLVL.

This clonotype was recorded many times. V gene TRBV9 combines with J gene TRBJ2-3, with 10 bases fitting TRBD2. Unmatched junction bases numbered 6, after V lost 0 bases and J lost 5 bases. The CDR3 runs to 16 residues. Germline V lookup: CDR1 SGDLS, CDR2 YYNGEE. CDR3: CASSVGAAGGQDTQYF. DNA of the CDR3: TGTGCCAGCAGCGTAGGCGCAGCGGGAGGGCAAGATACGCAGTATTTT.

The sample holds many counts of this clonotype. CDR3 sequence (DNA): TGTGCCAGCAGCGTAGGGACTAGCTCATGGGGCAAAAACATTCAGTACTTC. Translating it yields CASSVGTSSWGKNIQYF. The chain uses TRBV9 and TRBJ2-4, with 8 bases matching TRBD2. There are 17 residues in the CDR3. CDR1 SGDLS and CDR2 YYNGEE come from the germline V gene. With V trimmed by 0 bases and J by 3 bases, 8 bases remained unmatched. The full variable domain, completed using reference TRBV9 and TRBJ2-4, is DSGVTQTPKHLITATGQRVTLRCSPRSGDLSVYWYQQSLDQGLQFLIQYYNGEERAKGNILERFSAQQFPDLHSELNLSSLELGDSALYFCASSVGTSSWGKNIQYFGAGTRLSVL.

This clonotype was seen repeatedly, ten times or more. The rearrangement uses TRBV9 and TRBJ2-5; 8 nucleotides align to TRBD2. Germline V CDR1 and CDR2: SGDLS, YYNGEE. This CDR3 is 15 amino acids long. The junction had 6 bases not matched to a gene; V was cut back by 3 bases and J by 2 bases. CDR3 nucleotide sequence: TGTGCCAGCAGCGCCGCGGGGGGATTACAAGAGACCCAGTACTTC. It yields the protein CASSAAGGLQETQYF.

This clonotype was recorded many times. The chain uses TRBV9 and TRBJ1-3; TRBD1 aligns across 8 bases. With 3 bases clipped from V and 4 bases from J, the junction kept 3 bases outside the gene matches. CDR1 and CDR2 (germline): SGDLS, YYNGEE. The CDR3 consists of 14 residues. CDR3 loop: CASSGTGLGNTIYF. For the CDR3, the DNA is TGTGCCAGCAGCGGGACAGGGCTCGGAAACACCATATATTTT.

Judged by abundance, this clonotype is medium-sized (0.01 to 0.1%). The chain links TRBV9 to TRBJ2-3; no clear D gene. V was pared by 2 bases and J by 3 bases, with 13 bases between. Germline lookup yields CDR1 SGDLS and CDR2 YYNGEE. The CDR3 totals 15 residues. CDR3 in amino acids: CASSVTRMGTDTQYF. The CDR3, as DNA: TGTGCCAGCAGCGTTACCAGGATGGGTACAGATACGCAGTATTTT.

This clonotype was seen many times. CDR3 in amino acids: CASSGDNSPLHF. The CDR3 bases are TGTGCCAGCTCAGGGGATAATTCACCCCTCCACTTT. V usage is TRBV9 and J usage is TRBJ1-6; a weak D match, TRBD1 (6 bases). Germline V gene lookup returns CDR1 SGDLS and CDR2 YYNGEE. This CDR3 is 12 amino acids long. Trimming shortened V by 7 bases and J by 5 bases, and 7 bases separated the two germline ends. The whole variable domain, remainder taken from reference TRBV9 and TRBJ1-6, is DSGVTQTPKHLITATGQRVTLRCSPRSGDLSVYWYQQSLDQGLQFLIQYYNGEERAKGNILERFSAQQFPDLHSELNLSSLELGDSALYFCASSGDNSPLHFGNGTRLTVT.

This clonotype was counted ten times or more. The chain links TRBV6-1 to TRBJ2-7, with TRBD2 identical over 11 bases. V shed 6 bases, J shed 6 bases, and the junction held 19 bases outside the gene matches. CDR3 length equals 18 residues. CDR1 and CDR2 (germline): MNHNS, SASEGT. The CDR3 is CASRQRLAGSQNLREQYF. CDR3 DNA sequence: TGTGCCAGCAGGCAAAGACTAGCGGGATCGCAAAATTTACGCGAGCAGTACTTC.

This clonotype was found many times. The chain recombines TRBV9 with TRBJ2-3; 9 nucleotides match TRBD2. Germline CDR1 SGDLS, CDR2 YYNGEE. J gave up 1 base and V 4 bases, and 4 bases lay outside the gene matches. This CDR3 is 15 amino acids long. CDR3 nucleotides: TGTGCCAGCAGCCTTAGCGGGGGACGCACAGATACGCAGTATTTT. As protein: CASSLSGGRTDTQYF.

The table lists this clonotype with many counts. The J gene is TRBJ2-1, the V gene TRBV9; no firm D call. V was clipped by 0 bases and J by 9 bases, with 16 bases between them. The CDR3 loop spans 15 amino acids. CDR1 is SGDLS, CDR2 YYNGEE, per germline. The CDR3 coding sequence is TGTGCCAGCAGCGTAGCTTCAATAGATGTCAGTGAGCAGTTCTTC. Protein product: CASSVASIDVSEQFF.

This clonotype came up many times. The CDR3 nucleotides are TGTGCCAGCAGCGTTCCGGGGACTAGCGGGGTCAATGAGCAGTTCTTC. Encoded protein: CASSVPGTSGVNEQFF. The V gene is TRBV9, the J gene TRBJ2-1, with 13 bases that match TRBD2. Germline CDR1 and CDR2: SGDLS and YYNGEE. Trimming at V came to 2 bases and at J to 6 bases, leaving 5 bases not matched to a gene. The CDR3 loop spans 16 amino acids. Supplemented by reference TRBV9 and TRBJ2-1, the full variable domain reads DSGVTQTPKHLITATGQRVTLRCSPRSGDLSVYWYQQSLDQGLQFLIQYYNGEERAKGNILERFSAQQFPDLHSELNLSSLELGDSALYFCASSVPGTSGVNEQFFGPGTRLTVL.

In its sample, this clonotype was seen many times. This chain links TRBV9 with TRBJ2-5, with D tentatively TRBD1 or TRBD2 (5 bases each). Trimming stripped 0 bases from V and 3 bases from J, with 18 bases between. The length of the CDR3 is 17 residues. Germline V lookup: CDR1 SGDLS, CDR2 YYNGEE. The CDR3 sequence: CASSVANPGRVKETQYF. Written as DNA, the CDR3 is TGTGCCAGCAGCGTAGCTAACCCGGGACGGGTTAAAGAGACCCAGTACTTC.

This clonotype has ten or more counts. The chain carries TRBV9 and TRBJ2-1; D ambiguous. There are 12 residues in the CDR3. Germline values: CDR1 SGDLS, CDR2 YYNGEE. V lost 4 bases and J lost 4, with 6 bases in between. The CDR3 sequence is CASSPRYNEQFF. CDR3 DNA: TGTGCCAGCAGCCCGAGGTACAATGAGCAGTTCTTC. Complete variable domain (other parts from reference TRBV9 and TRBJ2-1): DSGVTQTPKHLITATGQRVTLRCSPRSGDLSVYWYQQSLDQGLQFLIQYYNGEERAKGNILERFSAQQFPDLHSELNLSSLELGDSALYFCASSPRYNEQFFGPGTRLTVL.

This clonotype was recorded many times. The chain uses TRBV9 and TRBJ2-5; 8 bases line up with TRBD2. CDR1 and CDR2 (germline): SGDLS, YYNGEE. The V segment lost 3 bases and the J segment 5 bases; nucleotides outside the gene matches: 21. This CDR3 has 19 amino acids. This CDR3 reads CASSERETALAEHKETQYF. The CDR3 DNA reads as TGTGCCAGCAGCGAACGGGAGACAGCACTAGCGGAACATAAGGAGACCCAGTACTTC.

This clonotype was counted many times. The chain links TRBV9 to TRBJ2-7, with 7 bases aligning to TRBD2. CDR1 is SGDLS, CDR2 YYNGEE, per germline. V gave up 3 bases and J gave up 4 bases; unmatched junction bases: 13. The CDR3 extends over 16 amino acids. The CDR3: CASSAGGSESYYEQYF. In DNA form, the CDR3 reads TGTGCCAGCAGCGCTGGCGGGAGCGAAAGCTATTACGAGCAGTACTTC.

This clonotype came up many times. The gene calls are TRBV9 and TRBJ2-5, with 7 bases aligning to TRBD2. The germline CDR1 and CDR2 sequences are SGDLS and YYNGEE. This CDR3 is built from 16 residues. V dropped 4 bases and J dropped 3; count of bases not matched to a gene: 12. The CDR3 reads CASSPGGFAGKETQYF. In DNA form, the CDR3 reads TGTGCCAGCAGCCCGGGGGGTTTTGCGGGGAAAGAGACCCAGTACTTC.

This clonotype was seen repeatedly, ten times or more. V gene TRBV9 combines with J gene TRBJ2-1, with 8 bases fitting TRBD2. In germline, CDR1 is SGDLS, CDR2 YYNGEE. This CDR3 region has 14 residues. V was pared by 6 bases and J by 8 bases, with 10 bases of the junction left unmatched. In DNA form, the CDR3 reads TGTGCCAGCACCCCCGGGACTAGTATGGATGAGCAGTTCTTC. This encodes CASTPGTSMDEQFF. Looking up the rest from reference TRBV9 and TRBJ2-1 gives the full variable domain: DSGVTQTPKHLITATGQRVTLRCSPRSGDLSVYWYQQSLDQGLQFLIQYYNGEERAKGNILERFSAQQFPDLHSELNLSSLELGDSALYFCASTPGTSMDEQFFGPGTRLTVL.

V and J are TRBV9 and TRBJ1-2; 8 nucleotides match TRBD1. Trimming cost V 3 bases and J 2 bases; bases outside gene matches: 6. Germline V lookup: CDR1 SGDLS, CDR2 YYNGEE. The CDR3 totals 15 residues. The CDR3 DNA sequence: TGTGCCAGCAGCGCCCCGCAGGGGGCCAACTATGGCTACACCTTC. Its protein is CASSAPQGANYGYTF.

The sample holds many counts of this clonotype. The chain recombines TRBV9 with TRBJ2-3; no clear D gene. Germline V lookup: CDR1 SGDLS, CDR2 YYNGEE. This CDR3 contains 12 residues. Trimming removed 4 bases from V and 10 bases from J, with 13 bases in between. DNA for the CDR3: TGTGCCAGCAGCCCTCAGCAGGTGCCGCAGTATTTT. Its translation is CASSPQQVPQYF.